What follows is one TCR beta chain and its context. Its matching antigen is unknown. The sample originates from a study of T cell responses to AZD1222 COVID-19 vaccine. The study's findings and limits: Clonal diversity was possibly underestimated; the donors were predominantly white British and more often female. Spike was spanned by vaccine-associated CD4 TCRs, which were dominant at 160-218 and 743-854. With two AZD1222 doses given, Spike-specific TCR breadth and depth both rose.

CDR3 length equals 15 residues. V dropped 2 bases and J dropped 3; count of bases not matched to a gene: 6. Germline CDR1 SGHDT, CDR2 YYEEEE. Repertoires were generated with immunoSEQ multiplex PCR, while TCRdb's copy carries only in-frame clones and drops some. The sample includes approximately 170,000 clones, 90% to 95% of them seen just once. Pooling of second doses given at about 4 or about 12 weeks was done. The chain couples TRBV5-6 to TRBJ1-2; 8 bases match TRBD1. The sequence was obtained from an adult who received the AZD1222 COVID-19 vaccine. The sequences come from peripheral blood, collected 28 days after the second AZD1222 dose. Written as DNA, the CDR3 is TGTGCCAGCAGCTTTATCAGGGGGCCCCACTATGGCTACACCTTC. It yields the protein CASSFIRGPHYGYTF.